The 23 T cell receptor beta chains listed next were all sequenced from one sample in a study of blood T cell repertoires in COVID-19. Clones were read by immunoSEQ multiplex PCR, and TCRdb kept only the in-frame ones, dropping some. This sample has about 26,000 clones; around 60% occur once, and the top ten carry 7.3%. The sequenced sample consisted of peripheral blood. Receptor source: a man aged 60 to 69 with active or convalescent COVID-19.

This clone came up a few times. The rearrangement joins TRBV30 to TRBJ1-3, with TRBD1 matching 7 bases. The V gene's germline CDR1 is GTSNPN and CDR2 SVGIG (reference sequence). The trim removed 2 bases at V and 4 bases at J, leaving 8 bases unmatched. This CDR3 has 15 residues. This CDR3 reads CAWSRKGAAGNTIYF. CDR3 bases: TGTGCCTGGAGTAGGAAGGGGGCGGCGGGAAACACCATATATTTT.

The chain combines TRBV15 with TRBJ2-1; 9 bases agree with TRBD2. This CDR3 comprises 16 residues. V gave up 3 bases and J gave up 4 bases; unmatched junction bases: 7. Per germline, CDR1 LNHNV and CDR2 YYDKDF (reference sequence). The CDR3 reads CATSSLIAGVYNEQFF. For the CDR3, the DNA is TGTGCCACCAGCAGCTTAATAGCGGGAGTTTACAATGAGCAGTTCTTC.

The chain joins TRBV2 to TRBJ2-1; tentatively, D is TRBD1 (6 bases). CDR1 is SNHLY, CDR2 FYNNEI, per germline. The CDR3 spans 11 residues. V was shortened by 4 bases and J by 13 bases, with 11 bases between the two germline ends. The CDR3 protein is CASSVQGRQFF. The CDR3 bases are TGTGCCAGCAGTGTCCAGGGGAGACAGTTCTTC.

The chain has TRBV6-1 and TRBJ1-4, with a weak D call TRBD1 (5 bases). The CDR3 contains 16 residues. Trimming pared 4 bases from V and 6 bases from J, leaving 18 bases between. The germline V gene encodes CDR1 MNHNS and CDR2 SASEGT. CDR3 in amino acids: CASSVGQGLVDEKLFF. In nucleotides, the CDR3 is TGTGCCAGCAGTGTAGGTCAGGGACTTGTCGATGAAAAACTGTTTTTT.

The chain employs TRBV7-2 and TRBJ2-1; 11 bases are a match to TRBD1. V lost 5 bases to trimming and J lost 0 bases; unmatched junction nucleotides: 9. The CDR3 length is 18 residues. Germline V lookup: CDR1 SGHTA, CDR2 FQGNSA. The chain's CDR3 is CASSPEGQGASSYNEQFF. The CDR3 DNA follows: TGTGCCAGCAGCCCAGAAGGACAGGGGGCGAGCTCCTACAATGAGCAGTTCTTC.

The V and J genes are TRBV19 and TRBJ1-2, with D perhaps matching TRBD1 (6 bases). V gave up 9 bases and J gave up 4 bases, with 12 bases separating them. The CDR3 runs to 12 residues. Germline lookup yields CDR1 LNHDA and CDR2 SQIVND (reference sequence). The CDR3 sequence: CASQKDSYGYTF. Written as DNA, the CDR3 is TGTGCCAGCCAAAAGGACAGCTATGGCTACACCTTC.

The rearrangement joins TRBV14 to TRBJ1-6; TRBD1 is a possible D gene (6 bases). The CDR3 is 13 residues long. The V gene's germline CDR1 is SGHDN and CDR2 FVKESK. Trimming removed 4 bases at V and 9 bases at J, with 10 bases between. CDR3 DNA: TGTGCCAGCAGCCTCATAGGGGGTTCACCCCTCCACTTT. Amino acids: CASSLIGGSPLHF.

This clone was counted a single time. Here the CDR3 reads CASSVASGSSGELFF. Here the CDR3 DNA reads TGTGCCAGCTCGGTAGCTAGCGGGAGCTCCGGGGAGCTGTTTTTT. The V and J genes are TRBV2 and TRBJ2-2; 10 bases align to TRBD2. Germline V gene sequence: CDR1 SNHLY, CDR2 FYNNEI. CDR3 length equals 15 residues. V lost 8 bases, J lost 6 bases, and 9 bases stayed unmatched.

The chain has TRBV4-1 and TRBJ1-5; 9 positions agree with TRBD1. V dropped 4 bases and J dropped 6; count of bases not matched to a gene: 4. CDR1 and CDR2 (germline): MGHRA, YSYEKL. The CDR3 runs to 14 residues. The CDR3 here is CASSRPGQGQPQHF. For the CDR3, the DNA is TGCGCCAGCAGCCGACCGGGACAGGGTCAGCCCCAGCATTTT.

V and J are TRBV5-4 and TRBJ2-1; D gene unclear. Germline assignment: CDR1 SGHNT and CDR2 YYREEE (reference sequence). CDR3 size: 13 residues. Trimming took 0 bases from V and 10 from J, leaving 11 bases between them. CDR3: CASSLEYSGEQFF. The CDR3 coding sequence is TGTGCCAGCAGCTTGGAATACAGTGGCGAGCAGTTCTTC.

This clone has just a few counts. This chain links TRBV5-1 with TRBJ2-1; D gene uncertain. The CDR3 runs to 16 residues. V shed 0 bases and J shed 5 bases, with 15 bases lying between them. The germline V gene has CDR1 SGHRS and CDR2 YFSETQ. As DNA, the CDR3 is TGCGCCAGCAGCTTGGGTGGGCAGGCCGGAAACAATGAGCAGTTCTTC. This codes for CASSLGGQAGNNEQFF.

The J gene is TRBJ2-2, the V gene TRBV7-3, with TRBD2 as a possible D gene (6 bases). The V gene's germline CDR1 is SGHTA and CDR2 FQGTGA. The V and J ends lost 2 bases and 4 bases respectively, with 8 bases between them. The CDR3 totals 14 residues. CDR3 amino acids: CASSLVGGTGELFF. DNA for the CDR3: TGTGCCAGCAGCTTAGTGGGAGGCACCGGGGAGCTGTTTTTT.

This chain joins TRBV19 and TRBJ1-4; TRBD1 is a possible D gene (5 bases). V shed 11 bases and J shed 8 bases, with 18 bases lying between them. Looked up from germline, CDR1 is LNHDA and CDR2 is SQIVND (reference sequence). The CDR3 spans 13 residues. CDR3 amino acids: CASTGLFGEKLFF. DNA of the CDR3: TGTGCCTCTACAGGATTGTTTGGGGAAAAACTGTTTTTT.

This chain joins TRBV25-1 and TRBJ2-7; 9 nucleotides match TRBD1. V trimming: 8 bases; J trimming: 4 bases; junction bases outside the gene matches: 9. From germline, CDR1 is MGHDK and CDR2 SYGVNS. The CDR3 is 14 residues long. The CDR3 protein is CASPPWDRDYEQYF. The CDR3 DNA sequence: TGTGCCAGCCCCCCGTGGGACAGGGATTACGAGCAGTACTTC.

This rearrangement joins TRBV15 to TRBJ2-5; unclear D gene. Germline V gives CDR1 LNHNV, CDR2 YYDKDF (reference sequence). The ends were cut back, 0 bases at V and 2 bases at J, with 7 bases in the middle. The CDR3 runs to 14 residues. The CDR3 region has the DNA TGTGCCACCAGCAGAGATCTTGTGCAAGAGACCCAGTACTTC. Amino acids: CATSRDLVQETQYF.

The CDR3 protein is CASSYGRAYGETQYF. CDR3 coding DNA: TGTGCCAGCAGTTACGGCAGGGCGTATGGAGAGACCCAGTACTTC. V usage is TRBV6-5 and J usage is TRBJ2-5; weak D call: TRBD1 (5 bases). Trimming took off 2 bases at V and 4 bases at J, with 14 bases between the two ends. The CDR3 is 15 residues long. Germline CDR1 reads MNHEY; CDR2 reads SVGAGI.

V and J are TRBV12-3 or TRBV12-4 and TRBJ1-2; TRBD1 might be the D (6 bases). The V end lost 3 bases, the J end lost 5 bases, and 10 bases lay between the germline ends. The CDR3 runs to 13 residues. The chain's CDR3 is CASSLRTDYGYTF. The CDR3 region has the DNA TGTGCCAGCAGTTTGAGGACAGATTATGGCTACACCTTC.

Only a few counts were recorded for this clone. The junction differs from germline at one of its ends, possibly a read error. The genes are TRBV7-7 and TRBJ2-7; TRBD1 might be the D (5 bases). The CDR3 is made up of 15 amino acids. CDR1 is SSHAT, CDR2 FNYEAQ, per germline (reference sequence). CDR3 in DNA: TGTGCTAGCAGCTTAGATGCAGGGCTCGGGTTCGAGCAGTACTTC. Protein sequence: CASSLDAGLGFEQYF.

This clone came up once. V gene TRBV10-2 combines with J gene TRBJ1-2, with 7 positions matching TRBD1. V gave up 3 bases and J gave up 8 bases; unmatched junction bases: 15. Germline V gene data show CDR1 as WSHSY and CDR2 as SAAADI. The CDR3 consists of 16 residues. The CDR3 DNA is TGCGCCAGCAGTGATCCAACCCGACAGGGTTTGGGGGGCTACACCTTC. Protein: CASSDPTRQGLGGYTF.

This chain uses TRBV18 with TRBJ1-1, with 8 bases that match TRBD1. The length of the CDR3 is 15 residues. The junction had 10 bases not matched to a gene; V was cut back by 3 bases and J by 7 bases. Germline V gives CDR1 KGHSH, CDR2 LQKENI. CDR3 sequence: CASSPLSGGAGEAFF. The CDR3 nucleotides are TGTGCCAGCTCACCGCTATCAGGGGGCGCAGGTGAAGCTTTCTTT. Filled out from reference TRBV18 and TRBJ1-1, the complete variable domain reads NAGVMQNPRHLVRRRGQEARLRCSPMKGHSHVYWYRQLPEEGLKFMVYLQKENIIDESGMPKERFSAEFPKEGPSILRIQQVVRGDSAAYFCASSPLSGGAGEAFFGQGTRLTVV.

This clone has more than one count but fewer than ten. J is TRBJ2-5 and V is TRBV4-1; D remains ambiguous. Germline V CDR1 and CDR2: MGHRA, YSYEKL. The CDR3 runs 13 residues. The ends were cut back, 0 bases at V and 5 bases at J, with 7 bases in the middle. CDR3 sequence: CASSQDGAETQYF. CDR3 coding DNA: TGCGCCAGCAGCCAAGATGGAGCCGAGACCCAGTACTTC.

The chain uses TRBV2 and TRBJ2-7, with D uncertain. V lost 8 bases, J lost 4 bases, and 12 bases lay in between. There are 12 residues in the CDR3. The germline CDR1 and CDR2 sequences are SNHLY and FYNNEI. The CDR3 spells CASRVGEYEQYF. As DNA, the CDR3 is TGTGCCAGCCGGGTTGGAGAGTACGAGCAGTACTTC.

CDR3: CASSLEGWRGRMTEAFF. Here the CDR3 DNA reads TGTGCCAGCAGCTTAGAAGGTTGGAGGGGGCGCATGACTGAAGCTTTCTTT. The rearrangement uses TRBV11-3 and TRBJ1-1; the match to TRBD1 covers 7 bases. The CDR3 runs to 17 residues. The ends lost 0 bases at V and 5 bases at J; junction bases unmatched: 12. Germline CDR1 is SGHNT and CDR2 is YENEEA. Full variable domain (outside the CDR3, taken from reference TRBV11-3 and TRBJ1-1): EAGVVQSPRYKIIEKKQPVAFWCNPISGHNTLYWYLQNLGQGPELLIRYENEEAVDDSQLPKDRFSAERLKGVDSTLKIQPAELGDSAVYLCASSLEGWRGRMTEAFFGQGTRLTVV.